Sequencing of this T cell receptor (beta chain) was carried out in a study of shared clonotypes between healthy human individuals. Study findings and constraints: The generation probabilities recorded for non-shared clonotypes fell below those of clonotypes shared by all four donors. On the whole, naive subsets had larger estimated richness than memory subsets had.

V gave up 7 bases and J gave up 2 bases, with 14 bases separating them. The CDR3 is 14 residues long. In germline, CDR1 is SGHNT, CDR2 YYREEE (reference sequence). Each of the donors was a healthy adult who was HIV-negative and had not had a recent acute infection or vaccination. Naive CD45RA+ and memory CD45RA-negative subsets were split from CD4+ cells. This table comes from immunoSEQ multiplex PCR, and its TCRdb copy is limited to in-frame clones, with some not included. The table lists some 2,100,000 clones, almost 96% of them singletons, with 0.1% to 0.15% in the top ten. With regard to this clone: Its antigen is currently unknown.

This chain uses TRBV5-4 with TRBJ2-3; the D gene is possibly TRBD1 (6 bases). Source material: naive CD4+ T cells sorted from blood. Subset meaning: CD45RA+ positively selected. The clonotype was recovered from a man between 18 and 29 years old in good health. The CDR3 DNA follows: TGTGCCAGCGGCGAGGACAGCAACACAGATACGCAGTATTTT. The encoded protein is CASGEDSNTDTQYF.